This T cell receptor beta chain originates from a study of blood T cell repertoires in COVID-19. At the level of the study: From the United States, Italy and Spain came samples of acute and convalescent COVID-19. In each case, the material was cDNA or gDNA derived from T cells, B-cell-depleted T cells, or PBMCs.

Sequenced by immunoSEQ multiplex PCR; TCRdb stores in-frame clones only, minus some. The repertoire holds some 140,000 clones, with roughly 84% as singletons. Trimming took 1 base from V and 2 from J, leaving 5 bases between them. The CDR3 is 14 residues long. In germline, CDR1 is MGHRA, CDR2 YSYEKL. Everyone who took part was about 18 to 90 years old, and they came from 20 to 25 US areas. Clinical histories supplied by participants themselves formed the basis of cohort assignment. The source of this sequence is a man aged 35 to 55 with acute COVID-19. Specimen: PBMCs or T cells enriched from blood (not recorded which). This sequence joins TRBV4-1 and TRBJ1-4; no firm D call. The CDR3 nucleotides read TGCGCCAGCAGCCAAGGGGAGACTAATGAAAAACTGTTTTTT. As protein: CASSQGETNEKLFF.